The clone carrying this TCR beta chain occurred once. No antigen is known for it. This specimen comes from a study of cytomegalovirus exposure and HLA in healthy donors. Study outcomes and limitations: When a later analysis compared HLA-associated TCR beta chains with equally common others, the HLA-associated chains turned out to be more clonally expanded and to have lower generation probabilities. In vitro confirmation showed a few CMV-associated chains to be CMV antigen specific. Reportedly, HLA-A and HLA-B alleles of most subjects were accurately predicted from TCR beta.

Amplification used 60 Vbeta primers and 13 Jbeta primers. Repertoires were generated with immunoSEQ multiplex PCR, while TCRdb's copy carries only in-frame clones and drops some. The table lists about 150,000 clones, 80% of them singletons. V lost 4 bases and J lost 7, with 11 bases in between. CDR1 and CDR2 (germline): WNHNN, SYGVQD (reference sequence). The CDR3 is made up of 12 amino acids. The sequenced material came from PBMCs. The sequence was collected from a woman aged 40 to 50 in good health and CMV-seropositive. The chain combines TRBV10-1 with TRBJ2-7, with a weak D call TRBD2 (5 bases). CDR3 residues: CASSVGLSEQYF. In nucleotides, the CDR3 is TGCGCCAGCAGTGTAGGACTCTCGGAGCAGTACTTC.